A selection of T cell receptor beta chains follows, all from one sample in a study of cytomegalovirus exposure and HLA in healthy donors. The method was immunoSEQ multiplex PCR; TCRdb's version includes in-frame clones alone and lacks a portion of them. Here the sample spans roughly 110,000 clones, roughly 70% being singletons. Sequencing was carried out using PBMCs. Source of these receptors: a man between 18 and 35 years old in good health and CMV-seropositive. Both conserved end residues are part of each CDR3. D genes are given only for firm matches. Clone size is shown for a subset of rows, as once, few, many or a class of expanded clone.

TRBJ1-3 | TRBD1 | TRBV5-1 | - | TGCGCCAGCAGCTTGGGCCCAGGGGGCTCCGGAAACACCATATATTTT | CASSLGPGGSGNTIYF
TRBJ2-5 | TRBD2 | TRBV4-2 | - | TGTGCCAGCAGCCAAGATTGGAGCGGGGGGCCCCCAGAGACCCAGTACTTC | CASSQDWSGGPPETQYF
TRBJ1-5 | TRBD1 | TRBV6-6 | - | TGTGCCAGCAGCCCAAAAGGGGGCCGCAGGGAGCCCCAGCATTTT | CASSPKGGRREPQHF
TRBJ1-5 | - | TRBV6-5 | - | TGTGCCAGCAGTTACCCAGGTGGGCCCCAGCATTTT | CASSYPGGPQHF
TRBJ1-4 | - | TRBV5-5 | few | TGTGCCAGCAGCTTGAGGGGGGAAAAACTGTTTTTT | CASSLRGEKLFF
TRBJ2-5 | TRBD2 | TRBV7-3 | few | TGTGCCAGCAGCCGTGGGGGAGGGTTTACGGAGACCCAGTACTTC | CASSRGGGFTETQYF
TRBJ2-5 | TRBD2 | TRBV10-3 | - | TGTGCCATCAGTGAGTCGAACCCTAGCGGGGGGGGATACCAAGAGACCCAGTACTTC | CAISESNPSGGGYQETQYF
TRBJ1-5 | TRBD1 | TRBV6-5 | - | TGTGCCAGCAGTATACCCACAGGGGACAATCAGCCCCAGCATTTT | CASSIPTGDNQPQHF
TRBJ1-4 | TRBD1 | TRBV28 | - | TGTACCAGCAGTCCCCCCGGGACAGGGTCGCGTGAAAAACTGTTTTTT | CTSSPPGTGSREKLFF
TRBJ1-5 | TRBD1 | TRBV6-4 | - | TGTGCCACCGAAAACAGGGGGTGCAATCAGCCCCAGCATTTT | CATENRGCNQPQHF
TRBJ2-6 | - | TRBV11-2 | - | TGTGCCAGCAGCTTAGGACAGGCCTATCGTGGGGCCAACGTCCTGACTTTC | CASSLGQAYRGANVLTF
TRBJ1-6 | - | TRBV10-1 | - | TGCGCCAGCAGTTCCGGGAATTCACCCCTCCACTTT | CASSSGNSPLHF
TRBJ2-5 | TRBD2 | TRBV7-9 | - | TGTGCCAGCAGCGGCATTCTAGCGGGCCAAGAGACCCAGTACTTC | CASSGILAGQETQYF
TRBJ1-1 | - | TRBV2 | - | TGTGCCAGCAGTGTCGTCGGACAGTTGAACACTGAAGCTTTCTTT | CASSVVGQLNTEAFF
TRBJ1-2 | TRBD1 | TRBV5-6 | - | TGTGCCAGCAGCTCCTGGGGCAGGGGGCATGAAGGCTACACCTTC | CASSSWGRGHEGYTF
TRBJ2-5 | TRBD1 | TRBV2 | - | TGTGCCAGCAGACAGGGGGCCCAAGAGACCCAGTACTTC | CASRQGAQETQYF
TRBJ1-6 | TRBD1 | TRBV6-5 | few | TGTGCCAGCAGCCCCGGGACAGGGGTTTCACCCCTCCACTTT | CASSPGTGVSPLHF
TRBJ1-1 | TRBD1 | TRBV2 | few | TGTGCCAGCGCAGGACAGGGAATCACTGAAGCTTTCTTT | CASAGQGITEAFF
TRBJ2-6 | TRBD1 | TRBV4-1 | few | TGCGCCAGCAGCCAAGTCGCGGGGACAGGTCCCCGCTCTGGGGCCAACGTCCTGACTTTC | CASSQVAGTGPRSGANVLTF
TRBJ2-3 | - | TRBV5-4 | - | TGTGCCAGCAATTTACGGGGAACCGGGACTGCGCAGTATTTT | CASNLRGTGTAQYF
TRBJ1-6 | TRBD1 | TRBV6-1 | - | TGTGCCAGCAGTGCCCGGGACAGTGGGACAAATAATTCACCCCTCCACTTT | CASSARDSGTNNSPLHF
TRBJ1-2 | TRBD1 | TRBV6-7 | - | TGTGCCAGCAGAAACTTGCGGGACAGGGTAGGTCTTTTTTCCAATCGTTATGGCTACACCTTC | CASRNLRDRVGLFSNRYGYTF
TRBJ1-1 | TRBD1 | TRBV6-6 | - | TGTGCCAGCAGCTTAGACAGGGATCGGACTGAAGCTTTCTTT | CASSLDRDRTEAFF
TRBJ1-1 | - | TRBV7-3 | once | TGTGCCAGCAGCCCGACTATGAACACTGAAGCTTTCTTT | CASSPTMNTEAFF
TRBJ2-5 | TRBD2 | TRBV15 | - | TGTGCCACCAGCGCCCGACGGGGGGGGTCTGAGACCCAGTACTTC | CATSARRGGSETQYF
TRBJ2-5 | - | TRBV5-1 | few | TGCGCCAGCAGCTTGTCCTACGCTAGTCAAGAGACCCAGTACTTC | CASSLSYASQETQYF
TRBJ2-5 | TRBD2 | TRBV10-1 | - | TGCGCCAGCAGTGAAACTAGCGGCCCAGAGGGAGAGACCCAGTACTTC | CASSETSGPEGETQYF
TRBJ2-7 | - | TRBV6-5 | - | TGTGCCAGCAGTACACCGACAGGCTCCGAGCAGTACTTC | CASSTPTGSEQYF
TRBJ2-3 | - | TRBV10-3 | - | TGTGCCATCAGTGAGCCCCCAACTTGGGCACGGCAGTATTTT | CAISEPPTWARQYF
TRBJ1-5 | - | TRBV2 | - | TGTGCCAGCAGAAAAGGGCGGGCCTCGAATCAGCCCCAGCATTTT | CASRKGRASNQPQHF
TRBJ1-1 | TRBD1 | TRBV4-1 | - | TGCGCCAGCAGCCAAGATATGGAGGGGGCCTACACTGAAGCTTTCTTT | CASSQDMEGAYTEAFF
TRBJ2-1 | TRBD1 | TRBV20-1 | - | TGCAGTGCCGCACAGGGGGATGAGCAGTTCTTC | CSAAQGDEQFF
TRBJ1-4 | - | TRBV6-1 | - | TGTGCCAGCAGTGAATTTTTTGGGGGGGCTATTAATGAAAAACTGTTTTTT | CASSEFFGGAINEKLFF
TRBJ1-4 | - | TRBV28 | few | TGTGCCAGCAGTTTGGTTGGAGGGTCCCATGAAAAACTGTTTTTT | CASSLVGGSHEKLFF
TRBJ1-4 | - | TRBV15 | once | TGTGCCACCAGAGCGGGGACAAACGGATCCCCCGGTAATGAAAAACTGTTTTTT | CATRAGTNGSPGNEKLFF
TRBJ2-2 | TRBD1 | TRBV5-1 | few | TGCGCCAGCAGCGTGGGACAGGCTACCGGGGAGCTGTTTTTT | CASSVGQATGELFF
TRBJ2-6 | - | TRBV29-1 | - | TGCAGCGTTGTCCTCCCGTCCGGGGTAAACTCTGGGGCCAACGTCCTGACTTTC | CSVVLPSGVNSGANVLTF
TRBJ1-4 | - | TRBV5-1 | - | TGCGCCAGCAGCTTGTCATCTGTGGGGATAGGCGGGGGTAATGAAAAACTGTTTTTT | CASSLSSVGIGGGNEKLFF
TRBJ2-2 | - | TRBV7-2 | - | TGTGCCAGCAACGACATTCCGACCAAGAGAGATGTCGGGGAGCTGTTTTTT | CASNDIPTKRDVGELFF
TRBJ1-1 | - | TRBV5-1 | - | TGCGCCAGCAGGGCGGGGGGAGGCACTGAAGCTTTCTTT | CASRAGGGTEAFF
TRBJ1-3 | TRBD1 | TRBV6-1 | - | TGTGCCAGCAGTGGCCACAGGGGCAGTTCCTCTGGAAACACCATATATTTT | CASSGHRGSSSGNTIYF
TRBJ2-2 | TRBD1 | TRBV9 | once | TGTGCCAGCAGCGTATTTGGGACAGGGGTGGCCGGGGAGCTGTTTTTT | CASSVFGTGVAGELFF
TRBJ2-3 | TRBD2 | TRBV28 | - | TGTGCCAGCAGTTTTCTAGCGGGCACAGATACGCAGTATTTT | CASSFLAGTDTQYF
TRBJ1-1 | - | TRBV5-1 | - | TGCGCCAGCAGCTTTGGCGTAATGAGACAAAACACTGAAGCTTTCTTT | CASSFGVMRQNTEAFF
TRBJ1-1 | - | TRBV6-1 | few | TGTGCCAGCACTTGGAGGGAAAACACTGAAGCTTTCTTT | CASTWRENTEAFF
TRBJ2-7 | TRBD2 | TRBV6-1 | - | TGTGCCAGCAGTGAAAGTGTGAGCGGGGTCTTCCCCTACGAGCAGTACTTC | CASSESVSGVFPYEQYF
TRBJ1-2 | - | TRBV9 | - | TGTGCCAGCAGCTTACTCAGGACAGACCATGGCTACACCTTC | CASSLLRTDHGYTF